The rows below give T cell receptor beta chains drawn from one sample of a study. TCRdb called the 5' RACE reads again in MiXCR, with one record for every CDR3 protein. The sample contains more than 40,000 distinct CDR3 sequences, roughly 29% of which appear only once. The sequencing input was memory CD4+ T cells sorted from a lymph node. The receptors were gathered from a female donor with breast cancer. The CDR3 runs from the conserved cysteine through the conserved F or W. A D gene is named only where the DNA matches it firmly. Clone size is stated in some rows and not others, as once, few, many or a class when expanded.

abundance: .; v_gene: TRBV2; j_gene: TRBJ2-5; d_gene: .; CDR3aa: CASSDFETQYF; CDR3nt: TGTGCCAGCAGTGATTTTGAGACCCAGTACTTC
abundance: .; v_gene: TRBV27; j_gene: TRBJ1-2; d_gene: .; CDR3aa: CASSFTANYGYTF; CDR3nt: TGTGCCAGCAGTTTCACAGCGAACTATGGCTACACCTTC
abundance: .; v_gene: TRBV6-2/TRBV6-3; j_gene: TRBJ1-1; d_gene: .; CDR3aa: CASRPGGQEAFF; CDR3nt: TGTGCCAGCAGACCCGGAGGACAGGAAGCTTTCTTT
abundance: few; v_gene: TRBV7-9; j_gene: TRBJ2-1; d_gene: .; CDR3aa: CASSFMGGDEQFF; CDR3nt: TGTGCCAGCAGCTTCATGGGGGGCGATGAGCAGTTCTTC
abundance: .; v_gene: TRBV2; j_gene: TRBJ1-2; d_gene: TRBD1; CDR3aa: CASRPGGFYGYTF; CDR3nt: TGTGCCAGCAGGCCAGGGGGCTTCTATGGCTACACCTTC
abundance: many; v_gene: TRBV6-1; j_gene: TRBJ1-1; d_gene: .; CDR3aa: CASPSGMNTEAFF; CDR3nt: TGTGCCAGCCCAAGTGGAATGAACACTGAAGCTTTCTTT
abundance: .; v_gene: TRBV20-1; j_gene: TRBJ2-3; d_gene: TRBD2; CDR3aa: CSALLPGGGAGTDTQYF; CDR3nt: TGCAGTGCTCTCCTCCCCGGCGGGGGGGCTGGCACAGATACGCAGTATTTT
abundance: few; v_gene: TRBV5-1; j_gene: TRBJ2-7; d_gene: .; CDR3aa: CASSLGGLSSYEQYF; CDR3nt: TGCGCCAGCAGCTTGGGAGGACTGTCCTCCTACGAGCAGTACTTC
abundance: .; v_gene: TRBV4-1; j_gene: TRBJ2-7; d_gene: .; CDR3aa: CASSLMLAGASSYEQYF; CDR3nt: TGCGCCAGCAGCCTAATGTTGGCGGGGGCCTCCTCCTACGAGCAGTACTTC
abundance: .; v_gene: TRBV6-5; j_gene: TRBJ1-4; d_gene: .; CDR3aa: CASSYSGPKEKLFF; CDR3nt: TGTGCCAGCAGTTACTCCGGTCCCAAGGAAAAACTGTTTTTT
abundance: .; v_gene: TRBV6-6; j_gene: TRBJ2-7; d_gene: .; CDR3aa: CASSYPTVNYEQYF; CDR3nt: TGTGCCAGCAGTTACCCGACAGTTAACTACGAGCAGTACTTC
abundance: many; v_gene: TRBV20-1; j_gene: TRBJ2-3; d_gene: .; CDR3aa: CSASNSADTQYF; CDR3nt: TGCAGTGCTAGTAATTCAGCAGATACGCAGTATTTT
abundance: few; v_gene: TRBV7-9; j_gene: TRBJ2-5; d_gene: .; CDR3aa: CASSFSETQYF; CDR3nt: TGTGCCAGCAGCTTCTCGGAGACCCAGTACTTC
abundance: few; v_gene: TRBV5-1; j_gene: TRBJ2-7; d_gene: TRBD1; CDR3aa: CASRPGTGAYEQYF; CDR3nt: TGCGCCAGCAGGCCCGGGACAGGCGCCTACGAGCAGTACTTC
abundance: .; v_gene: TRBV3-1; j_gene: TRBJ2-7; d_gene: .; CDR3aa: CASNQTGIVSYEQYF; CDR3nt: TGTGCCAGCAACCAAACCGGGATCGTATCCTACGAGCAGTACTTC
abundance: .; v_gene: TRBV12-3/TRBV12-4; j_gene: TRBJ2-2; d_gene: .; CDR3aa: CASTNVGITTGELFF; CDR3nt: TGTGCCAGCACCAACGTTGGGATTACAACCGGGGAGCTGTTTTTT
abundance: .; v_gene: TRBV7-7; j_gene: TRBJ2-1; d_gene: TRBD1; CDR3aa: CASSTGAGNEQFF; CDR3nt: TGTGCTAGCTCGACAGGGGCGGGGAATGAGCAGTTCTTC
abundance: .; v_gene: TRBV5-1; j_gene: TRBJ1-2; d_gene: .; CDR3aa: CASSLDFGDGTDLGYTF; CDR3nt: TGCGCCAGCAGCTTGGATTTTGGGGACGGGACCGACCTGGGCTACACCTTC
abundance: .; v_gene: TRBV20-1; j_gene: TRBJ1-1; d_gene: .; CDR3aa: CSARPFTEAFF; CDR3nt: TGCAGTGCTAGACCTTTCACTGAAGCTTTCTTT
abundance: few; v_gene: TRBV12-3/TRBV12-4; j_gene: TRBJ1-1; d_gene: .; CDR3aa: CASSFQGQGTEAFF; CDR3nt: TGTGCCAGCAGTTTTCAGGGGCAGGGCACTGAAGCTTTCTTT
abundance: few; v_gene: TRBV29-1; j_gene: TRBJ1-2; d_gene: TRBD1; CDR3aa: CSVEARGRDYGYTF; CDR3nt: TGCAGCGTTGAGGCCAGGGGGCGAGACTATGGCTACACCTTC
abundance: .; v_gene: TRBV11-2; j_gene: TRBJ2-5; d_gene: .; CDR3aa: CASSPTQWGTQYF; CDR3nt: TGTGCCAGCAGCCCGACACAATGGGGGACCCAGTACTTC
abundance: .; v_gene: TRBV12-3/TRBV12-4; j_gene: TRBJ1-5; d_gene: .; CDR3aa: CASTNVPGVNQPQHF; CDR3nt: TGTGCCAGCACAAACGTCCCAGGGGTCAATCAGCCCCAGCATTTT
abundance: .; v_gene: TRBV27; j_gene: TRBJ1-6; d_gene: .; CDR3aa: CASSTNSYNSPLHF; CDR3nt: TGTGCCAGCAGTACCAACAGCTATAATTCACCCCTCCACTTT
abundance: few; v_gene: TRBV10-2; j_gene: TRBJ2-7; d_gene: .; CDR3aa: CASRQTVSYEQYF; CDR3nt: TGCGCCAGCAGACAGACCGTTTCCTACGAGCAGTACTTC
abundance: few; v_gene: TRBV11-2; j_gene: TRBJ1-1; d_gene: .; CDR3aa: CASSLNWNTEAFF; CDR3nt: TGTGCCAGCAGCTTAAATTGGAACACTGAAGCTTTCTTT
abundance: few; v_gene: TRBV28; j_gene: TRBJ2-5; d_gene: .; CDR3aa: CASSSGREDKETQYF; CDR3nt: TGTGCCAGCAGTTCAGGACGTGAAGACAAAGAGACCCAGTACTTC
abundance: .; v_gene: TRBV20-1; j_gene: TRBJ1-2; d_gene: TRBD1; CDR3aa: CSARDRTGLGYGYTF; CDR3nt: TGCAGTGCTAGAGACCGGACAGGCTTGGGCTATGGCTACACCTTC
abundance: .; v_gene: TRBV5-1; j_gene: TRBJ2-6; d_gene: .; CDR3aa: CASSLTGRQPGANVLTF; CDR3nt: TGCGCCAGCAGCTTGACAGGGAGGCAGCCTGGGGCCAACGTCCTGACTTTC
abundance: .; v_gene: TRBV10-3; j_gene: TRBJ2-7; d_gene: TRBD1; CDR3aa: CAISESRDSLYEQYF; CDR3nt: TGTGCCATCAGTGAGTCCCGGGACAGCCTATACGAGCAGTACTTC
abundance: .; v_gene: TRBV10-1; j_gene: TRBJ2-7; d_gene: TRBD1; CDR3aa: CASGQGNSRYEQYF; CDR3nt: TGCGCCAGCGGACAGGGGAATTCTCGTTACGAGCAGTACTTC
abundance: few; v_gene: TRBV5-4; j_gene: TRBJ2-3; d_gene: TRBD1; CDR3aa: CATPGVQGATDTQYF; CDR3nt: TGTGCCACCCCGGGGGTGCAGGGGGCAACAGATACGCAGTATTTT
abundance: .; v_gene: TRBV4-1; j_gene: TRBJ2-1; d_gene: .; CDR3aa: CASSQSTRDDEQFF; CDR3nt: TGCGCCAGCAGCCAGTCGACGAGAGACGATGAGCAGTTCTTC
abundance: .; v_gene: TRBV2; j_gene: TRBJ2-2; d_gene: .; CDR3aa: CASSGGLAGELFF; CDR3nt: TGTGCCAGCAGTGGAGGGTTAGCCGGGGAGCTGTTTTTT
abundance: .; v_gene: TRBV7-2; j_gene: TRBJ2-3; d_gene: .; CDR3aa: CASSLRHSTDTQYF; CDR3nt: TGTGCCAGCAGCTTGCGGCATAGCACAGATACGCAGTATTTT
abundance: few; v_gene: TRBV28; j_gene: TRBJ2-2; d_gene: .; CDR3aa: CASSLMAGELFF; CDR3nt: TGTGCCAGCAGCCTCATGGCCGGGGAGCTGTTTTTT
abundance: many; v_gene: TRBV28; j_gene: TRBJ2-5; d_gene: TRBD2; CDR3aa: CASSSTSGVGETQYF; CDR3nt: TGTGCCAGCAGCTCGACTAGCGGGGTGGGTGAGACCCAGTACTTC
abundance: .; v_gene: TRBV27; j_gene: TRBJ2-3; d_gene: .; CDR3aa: CASGRIADTQYF; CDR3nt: TGTGCCAGCGGAAGGATAGCAGATACGCAGTATTTT
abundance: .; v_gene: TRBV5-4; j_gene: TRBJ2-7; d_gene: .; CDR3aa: CASSSLNYEQYF; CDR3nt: TGTGCCAGCAGCTCGCTCAACTACGAGCAGTACTTC
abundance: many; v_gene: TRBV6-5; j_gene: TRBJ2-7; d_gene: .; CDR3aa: CASSLGDWAEQYF; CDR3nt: TGTGCCAGCAGCCTCGGGGATTGGGCCGAGCAGTACTTC
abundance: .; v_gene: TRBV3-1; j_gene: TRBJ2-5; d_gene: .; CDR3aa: CASSQDAGETQYF; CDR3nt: TGTGCCAGCAGCCAAGATGCAGGAGAGACCCAGTACTTC
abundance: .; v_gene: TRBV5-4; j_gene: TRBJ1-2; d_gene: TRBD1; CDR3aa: CASSSRQGIYGYTF; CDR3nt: TGTGCCAGCAGCTCACGACAGGGCATCTATGGCTACACCTTC
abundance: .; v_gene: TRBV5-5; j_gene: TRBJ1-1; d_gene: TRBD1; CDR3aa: CASSGTGSSSTEAFF; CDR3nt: TGTGCCAGCAGCGGGACAGGGAGTTCGTCCACTGAAGCTTTCTTT
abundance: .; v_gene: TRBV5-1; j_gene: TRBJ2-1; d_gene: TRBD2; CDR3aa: CASSPAGLAGGVEQFF; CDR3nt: TGCGCCAGCAGCCCAGCGGGACTAGCGGGAGGTGTTGAGCAGTTCTTC
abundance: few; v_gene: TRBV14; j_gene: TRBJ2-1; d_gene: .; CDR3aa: CASSPVWTSHEQFF; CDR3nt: TGTGCCAGCAGCCCCGTCTGGACCTCCCATGAGCAGTTCTTC
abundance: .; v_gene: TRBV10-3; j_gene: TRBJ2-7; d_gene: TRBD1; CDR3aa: CAISESGQVTYEQYF; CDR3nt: TGTGCCATCAGTGAGTCGGGACAGGTTACCTACGAGCAGTACTTC
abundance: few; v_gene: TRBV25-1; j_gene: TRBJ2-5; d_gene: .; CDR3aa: CASSEAETQYF; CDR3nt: TGTGCCAGCAGTGAAGCAGAGACCCAGTACTTC
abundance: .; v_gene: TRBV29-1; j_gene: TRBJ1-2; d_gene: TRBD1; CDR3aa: CGVAASGGSSGYTF; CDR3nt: TGCGGCGTTGCCGCCTCAGGGGGCTCGAGTGGCTACACCTTC
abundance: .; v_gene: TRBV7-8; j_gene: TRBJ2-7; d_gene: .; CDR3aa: CASSLGIRVSSYEQYF; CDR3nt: TGTGCCAGCAGCTTAGGTATACGGGTGAGCTCCTACGAGCAGTACTTC
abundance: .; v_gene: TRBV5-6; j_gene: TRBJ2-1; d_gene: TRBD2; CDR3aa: CASSLPSGTVNEQFF; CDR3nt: TGTGCCAGCAGCTTGCCCAGCGGGACGGTCAATGAGCAGTTCTTC
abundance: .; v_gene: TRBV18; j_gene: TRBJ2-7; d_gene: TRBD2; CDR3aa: CASSPPVTSGRYEQYF; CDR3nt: TGTGCCAGCTCACCACCGGTGACTAGCGGGAGATACGAGCAGTACTTC
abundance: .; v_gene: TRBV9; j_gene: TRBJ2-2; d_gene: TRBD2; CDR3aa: CASSVGGLAGATGELFF; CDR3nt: TGTGCCAGCAGCGTGGGGGGACTAGCGGGGGCCACCGGGGAGCTGTTTTTT
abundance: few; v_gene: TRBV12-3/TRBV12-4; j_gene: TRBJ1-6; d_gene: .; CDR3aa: CASSLAGPLHF; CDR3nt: TGTGCCAGCAGTTTAGCTGGACCCCTCCACTTT
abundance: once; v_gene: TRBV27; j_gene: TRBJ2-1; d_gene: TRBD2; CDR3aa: CASKAGGSYNEQFF; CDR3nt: TGTGCCAGCAAAGCGGGGGGGTCCTACAATGAGCAGTTCTTC